This T cell receptor beta chain was observed in a study of PD-1 blockade in classical Hodgkin lymphoma (dated by TCRdb to the early 2020s). Study-level background: Nivolumab dosing was 3 mg/kg intravenously every 2 weeks, continuing until either disease progression or unacceptable toxicity. To define a peripheral blood immune signature of response to PD-1 blockade in classical Hodgkin lymphoma, the study combined TCR beta sequencing with CyTOF. Paper-wide results and their limitations: Baseline TCR diversity was reported to be lower in newly diagnosed patients than in healthy donors, and even lower in relapsed/refractory patients. Among trial patients, those achieving complete response had baseline diversity similar to that of newly diagnosed patients, while diversity was significantly lower in partial responders and progressors. Lower diversity was seen in patients whose nivolumab began less than 1 year after ASCT, and these patients were left out of later analyses so that immune reconstitution would not confound the results. The study was limited to a single clinical trial cohort, and causes of repertoire differences, possibly disease activity or prior therapy, remained undefined. A significant rise by C4D1 was seen in CD4+ but not CD8+ TCR diversity (p=0.0027 vs p=0.16), with the rise being most apparent in complete responders (p=0.02).

This sample's time point label indicates: cycle 4 day 1 (C4D1), after 5 to 7 weeks of nivolumab. Every trial patient had relapsed following autologous stem cell transplantation, and prior brentuximab vedotin exposure was what differed among cohorts A, B and C. Magnetic negative selection with a Miltenyi CD8+ T cell isolation kit was used to purify CD8+ T cells from thawed PBMCs. A total of under 70 patients with relapsed/refractory classical Hodgkin lymphoma made up the trial cohort, and each patient's best overall response was complete response, partial response or progressive disease. Single-agent nivolumab was administered to trial patients in the multi-cohort phase II CheckMate 205 trial. Best overall response was determined by an independent review committee according to the 2007 International Working Group response criteria. Trial PBMCs were obtained immediately prior to nivolumab initiation (C1D1) and on therapy at cycle 2 day 1 and cycle 4 day 1. Peripheral blood was collected in 8 mL Vacutainer Cell Preparation Tubes, from which PBMCs were isolated by centrifugation and then cryopreserved. Purified CD4+ and CD8+ fractions were prepared only for cases with an additional available PBMC sample. Magnetically labelled cells were depleted on LS columns in a quadroMACS separator, and the flow-through was collected as the purified fraction.

In the case of this clone: The target of this receptor is not known. No base qualities exist here, and no much larger clone lies one base off it.

According to the germline V gene, CDR1 reads MNHEY and CDR2 reads SVGAGI. Trimming takes 8 bases from V and 4 bases from J, and the germline ends sit 8 bases apart. Including the terminal cysteine and phenylalanine, the CDR3 comprises 11 residues. This entry keeps only the CDR3 DNA: 33 bases, framed from base 1. The Qiagen DNeasy kit was used to extract genomic DNA from unsorted PBMCs and from the negatively selected CD4+ and CD8+ fractions. TCR beta CDR3 regions were amplified by immunoSEQ multiplex PCR using primers annealing to V and J segments. A synthetic immune receptor repertoire was used to minimize amplification bias, and any remaining bias was removed computationally after sequencing. On the study's bioinformatics: Custom Python scripts were used to quantify repertoire diversity as the Shannon entropy index. Unsorted, CD4+ and CD8+ repertoires were analyzed separately, except in combined analyses where CD4+ and CD8+ sequences were merged in silico. Clonal expansion was defined as at least a 2-fold frequency increase after treatment relative to C1D1, with a pseudocount of 0.5 for undetected baseline clones. Singleton clones were defined as clones with 0 or 1 copy at C1D1, and non-singleton clones were defined as clones with 2 or more copies. Clones expanded in unsorted samples were annotated as CD4+, CD8+ or unknown by matching protein sequences in sorted samples from the same patient. Wilcoxon tests on paired samples were used to test changes in diversity from C1D1 to C4D1. TCRdb carries this immuneACCESS record with in-frame sequences only. Its versions omit some clonotypes, under half of them owing to an unresolved V gene in the studies checked, with the rest unexplained. That table is the source of V, J and clone size, and D and trimming were worked out from the DNA. This sample has several thousand clones in its table, and 60% of those were observed once. Together, the top ten hold approximately 10% of the sample.

The chain is assembled from TRBV6-5 and TRBJ2-5; there is no confident call for the D gene. The sequencing here drew on CD8+ T cells from blood, taken before the fourth cycle of nivolumab. The sequence came from a human donor with classical Hodgkin lymphoma. The DNA sequence is as follows: TGTGCCAGCCTAGTGGGAGAGACCCAGTACTTC. Its protein product is CASLVGETQYF.